These 20 T cell receptor beta chains share one sample of origin, sequenced in a study of PD-1 blockade in mismatch repair-deficient tumors (TCRdb year 2017). The receptor library was made with the immunoSEQ multiplex PCR assay. The immuneACCESS repertoire file appears here via TCRdb, limited to in-frame rearrangements. These files lack a portion of the clones; in checked studies, under half of the deficit traces to unresolved V genes, and the cause of the others is not known. The sample records just under 80,000 clones, about four fifths of which are singletons. Around 5.1% of the sample belongs to the ten largest clones. The sample was peripheral blood, taken 44 weeks after starting pembrolizumab. The receptor set was obtained from an adult with mismatch repair-deficient cancer.

This chain joins TRBV9 and TRBJ2-2; perhaps TRBD1 as D (5 bases). Looked up from germline, CDR1 is SGDLS and CDR2 is YYNGEE. The V gene lost 4 bases and the J gene lost 6 bases, with 13 bases spanning the gap. The CDR3 runs 14 residues. The CDR3 reads CASSREMGPGELFF. In DNA form, the CDR3 reads TGTGCCAGCAGCCGAGAAATGGGGCCCGGGGAGCTGTTTTTT.

This clone was recorded a few times. The chain is built from TRBV9 and TRBJ2-3; a weak D match, TRBD2 (6 bases). V lost 3 bases to trimming and J lost 2 bases, with 16 bases between them. Germline V lookup: CDR1 SGDLS, CDR2 YYNGEE. This CDR3 has 16 amino acids. The CDR3 sequence: CASSAYSGLDTDTQYF. The DNA for the CDR3 is TGTGCCAGCAGCGCATATAGCGGACTCGACACAGATACGCAGTATTTT.

The CDR3 region is CASSSPLDREHEQYF. The CDR3 DNA is TGTGCCAGCAGTTCACCTTTGGACAGGGAACACGAGCAGTACTTC. The rearrangement uses TRBV6-5 and TRBJ2-7; 8 bases match TRBD1. The V gene end was trimmed by 4 bases and the J gene end by 5 bases; junction bases not matched to a gene: 10. This CDR3 comprises 15 residues. In germline, CDR1 is MNHEY, CDR2 SVGAGI.

This clone has only one observation. The CDR3 region is CASSMGGRSYEQYF. The CDR3 DNA reads TGTGCCAGTAGTATGGGGGGGAGGTCCTACGAGCAGTACTTC. V is TRBV19 and J is TRBJ2-7; 7 bases are shared with TRBD2. Germline V gene lookup returns CDR1 LNHDA and CDR2 SQIVND (reference sequence). The CDR3 has 14 residues. The V segment lost 3 bases and the J segment 1 base; nucleotides outside the gene matches: 3. Full variable domain (rest looked up from reference TRBV19 and TRBJ2-7): DGGITQSPKYLFRKEGQNVTLSCEQNLNHDAMYWYRQDPGQGLRLIYYSQIVNDFQKGDIAEGYSVSREKKESFPLTVTSAQKNPTAFYLCASSMGGRSYEQYFGPGTRLTVT.

The chain is built from TRBV5-6 and TRBJ2-5; 8 bases line up with TRBD1. Germline lookup yields CDR1 SGHDT and CDR2 YYEEEE. V lost 3 bases and J lost 2; bases outside the gene matches: 6. This CDR3 region has 15 residues. CDR3 in amino acids: CASSWTGMQQETQYF. For the CDR3, the DNA is TGTGCCAGCAGCTGGACAGGGATGCAGCAAGAGACCCAGTACTTC. Full variable domain (rest looked up from reference TRBV5-6 and TRBJ2-5): DAGVTQSPTHLIKTRGQQVTLRCSPKSGHDTVSWYQQALGQGPQFIFQYYEEEERQRGNFPDRFSGHQFPNYSSELNVNALLLGDSALYLCASSWTGMQQETQYFGPGTRLLVL.

The chain employs TRBV13 and TRBJ2-7, with D maybe TRBD2 (6 bases). The germline CDR1 and CDR2 sequences are PRHDT and FYEKMQ (reference sequence). This CDR3 has 15 residues. The germline V and J ends were trimmed by 4 bases and 0 bases, with 13 bases remaining between them. CDR3 sequence: CASSSRRGVSYEQYF. CDR3 nucleotides: TGTGCCAGCAGCTCCCGGCGGGGCGTCTCCTACGAGCAGTACTTC.

The rearrangement links TRBV9 to TRBJ2-1; 10 nucleotides match TRBD2. Germline assignment: CDR1 SGDLS and CDR2 YYNGEE. J gave up 10 bases and V 5 bases, and 12 bases lay outside the gene matches. The CDR3 contains 15 residues. CDR3 DNA: TGTGCCAGCAGGGAAGTGCTAGCGGGAGTGGAGGAGCAGTTCTTC. It specifies CASREVLAGVEEQFF.

This clone has only a few counts. V gene TRBV5-1 combines with J gene TRBJ2-7, with TRBD1 matching over 8 bases. After removal of 4 bases from V and 4 bases from J, the junction contained 10 bases not matched to a gene. The V gene's germline CDR1 is SGHRS and CDR2 YFSETQ. This CDR3 comprises 15 residues. CDR3 sequence: CASSPDRGGEYEQYF. In DNA, the CDR3 is TGCGCCAGCAGCCCCGACAGGGGTGGGGAGTACGAGCAGTACTTC.

This sequence joins TRBV5-1 and TRBJ1-4; D ambiguous. Germline CDR1 reads SGHRS; CDR2 reads YFSETQ. The ends were cut back, 5 bases at V and 7 bases at J, with 12 bases in the middle. This CDR3 spans 13 amino acids. The CDR3 spells CASSDLVSEKLFF. CDR3 coding DNA: TGCGCCAGCAGTGACCTAGTGAGTGAAAAACTGTTTTTT.

V usage is TRBV5-6 and J usage is TRBJ1-4; no clear D gene. Trimming took off 4 bases at V and 8 bases at J, with 12 bases between the two ends. Germline CDR1 SGHDT, CDR2 YYEEEE. The CDR3 totals 13 residues. The CDR3 here is CASSLAGLEKLFF. Here the CDR3 DNA reads TGTGCCAGCAGCCTTGCGGGGTTGGAAAAACTGTTTTTT.

V usage is TRBV6-5 and J usage is TRBJ2-7; 9 bases map to TRBD2. The CDR3 has 16 residues. With V trimmed by 2 bases and J by 4 bases, 9 bases remained unmatched. Looked up from germline, CDR1 is MNHEY and CDR2 is SVGAGI. CDR3 coding DNA: TGTGCCAGCAGTTACGAGGGCGGGAGGGCCCAGTACGAGCAGTACTTC. Protein product: CASSYEGGRAQYEQYF.

The chain links TRBV29-1 to TRBJ1-2; maybe TRBD1 (6 bases). Deletions cut 7 bases from V and 0 bases from J, with 15 bases between. Looked up from germline, CDR1 is SQVTM and CDR2 is ANQGSEA. This CDR3 spans 14 amino acids. The CDR3 DNA sequence: TGCAGCGCCGGCCTGGGGGGCGCTAACTATGGCTACACCTTC. It specifies CSAGLGGANYGYTF.

V gene TRBV11-3 combines with J gene TRBJ2-2, with 7 bases that match TRBD2. Germline V lookup: CDR1 SGHNT, CDR2 YENEEA. There are 15 residues in the CDR3. The J segment lost 4 bases and the V segment lost 5 bases, leaving 7 bases of the junction unmatched. Here the CDR3 reads CASSLGGGGTGELFF. The DNA of the CDR3 is TGTGCCAGCAGCCTTGGGGGGGGTGGCACCGGGGAGCTGTTTTTT.

This sequence joins TRBV7-2 and TRBJ2-6; TRBD1 agrees at 7 bases. CDR1 SGHTA and CDR2 FQGNSA come from the germline V gene. V trimming: 5 bases; J trimming: 1 base; junction bases outside the gene matches: 8. The CDR3 has 17 amino acids. CDR3 sequence (DNA): TGTGCCAGCAGCCGCGACAGGGCTGCTTCTGGGGCCAACGTCCTGACTTTC. Protein sequence: CASSRDRAASGANVLTF.

A word on this clone: This sample also contains other DNA sequences that code for the same CDR3. The gene calls are TRBV18 and TRBJ1-1; no firm D call. With 2 bases removed from V and 8 bases from J, the gap between germline ends came to 9 bases. The CDR3 consists of 12 residues. The germline gives CDR1 KGHSH, CDR2 LQKENI. CDR3 coding DNA: TGTGCCAGCTCACCAGGGGAGGGCGAAGCTTTCTTT. It yields the protein CASSPGEGEAFF.

This sequence joins TRBV6-6 and TRBJ2-5; TRBD1 is a possible D gene (5 bases). This CDR3 region has 15 residues. The germline V and J ends were trimmed by 5 bases and 4 bases, with 17 bases remaining between them. In germline, CDR1 is MNHNY, CDR2 SVGAGI (reference sequence). The CDR3 region is CASSSVQVVAETQYF. Here the CDR3 DNA reads TGTGCCAGCAGTAGTGTACAGGTTGTGGCAGAGACCCAGTACTTC.

The J gene is TRBJ1-1, the V gene TRBV7-2, with a possible D match to TRBD1 (6 bases). The germline gives CDR1 SGHTA, CDR2 FQGNSA. The CDR3 is 15 amino acids. V was cut by 5 bases and J by 0 bases, with 13 bases left in between. The DNA for the CDR3 is TGTGCCAGCAGCCCAACGGACAGATTGAACACTGAAGCTTTCTTT. This gives the protein CASSPTDRLNTEAFF.

This clone was seen a single time. Additional DNA sequences in this sample encode the identical CDR3. This chain joins TRBV5-4 and TRBJ1-1; perhaps TRBD1 as D (5 bases). Germline CDR1 SGHNT, CDR2 YYREEE (reference sequence). The CDR3 length is 13 residues. Deletions cut 5 bases from V and 1 base from J, with 9 bases between. The CDR3 here is CASSPGQNTEAFF. In DNA, the CDR3 is TGTGCCAGCAGTCCAGGACAGAACACTGAAGCTTTCTTT. Filled out from reference TRBV5-4 and TRBJ1-1, the complete variable domain reads ETGVTQSPTHLIKTRGQQVTLRCSSQSGHNTVSWYQQALGQGPQFIFQYYREEENGRGNFPPRFSGLQFPNYSSELNVNALELDDSALYLCASSPGQNTEAFFGQGTRLTVV.

The V and J genes are TRBV6-5 and TRBJ2-1, with 13 bases lining up with TRBD2. V lost 6 bases, J lost 5 bases, and 4 bases stayed unmatched. Germline loops: CDR1 MNHEY, CDR2 SVGAGI. This CDR3 region has 15 residues. This CDR3 is CASRTSGRSDNEQFF. The CDR3 bases are TGTGCCAGCAGGACTAGCGGGAGGTCGGACAATGAGCAGTTCTTC.

The genes are TRBV11-2 and TRBJ2-7; D call uncertain. Trimming shortened V by 1 base and J by 5 bases, and 9 bases separated the two germline ends. The CDR3 length is 13 residues. Germline V gives CDR1 SGHAT, CDR2 FQNNGV. CDR3 in DNA: TGTGCCAGCAGCTTAGTTTCCGCAAACGAGCAGTACTTC. Encoded protein: CASSLVSANEQYF.